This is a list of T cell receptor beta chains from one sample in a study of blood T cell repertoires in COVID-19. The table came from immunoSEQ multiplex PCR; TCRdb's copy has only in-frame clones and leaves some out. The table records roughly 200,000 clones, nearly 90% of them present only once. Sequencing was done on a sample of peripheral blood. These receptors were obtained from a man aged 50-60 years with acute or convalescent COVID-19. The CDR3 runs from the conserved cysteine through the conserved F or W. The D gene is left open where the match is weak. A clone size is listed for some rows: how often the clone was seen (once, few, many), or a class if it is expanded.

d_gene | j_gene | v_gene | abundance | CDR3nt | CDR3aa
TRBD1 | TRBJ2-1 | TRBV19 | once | TGTGCCAGTAGTAGCCATGACAGGGTCATATCCAATGAGCAGTTCTTC | CASSSHDRVISNEQFF
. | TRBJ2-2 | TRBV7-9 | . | TGTGCCAGCAGCGACCTGACTGGTCGCGGCACCGGGGAGCTGTTTTTT | CASSDLTGRGTGELFF
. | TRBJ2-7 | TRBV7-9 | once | TGTGCCAGCAGCTTAGGTCGGTCGTCCTACGAGCAGTACTTC | CASSLGRSSYEQYF
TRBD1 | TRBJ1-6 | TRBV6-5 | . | TGTGCCAGCAACTCCCCGGGACAGGGGTTCTCCCCCCTCCACTTT | CASNSPGQGFSPLHF
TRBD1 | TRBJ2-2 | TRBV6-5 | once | TGTGCCAGCAGCACCGGGACAGGGGGTCACGGGGAGCTGTTTTTT | CASSTGTGGHGELFF
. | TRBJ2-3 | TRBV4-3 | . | TGCGCCAGCAGCCACCTAGCAGCTACAGATACGCAGTATTTT | CASSHLAATDTQYF
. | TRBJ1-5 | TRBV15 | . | TGTGCCACCAGCAGACAGGGATCTAGAAATCAGCCCCAGCATTTT | CATSRQGSRNQPQHF
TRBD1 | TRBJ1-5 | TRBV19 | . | TGTGCCAGTAGTACACGGGGGACAGCCAGAATCAATCAGCCCCAGCATTTT | CASSTRGTARINQPQHF
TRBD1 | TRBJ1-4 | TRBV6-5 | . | TGTGCCAGCAGTTACTCACAGGGGGCTAATGAAAAACTGTTTTTT | CASSYSQGANEKLFF
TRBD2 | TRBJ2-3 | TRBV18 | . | TGTGCCAGCTCACCTTACGCTAGCGGGGGGTCAAGCACAGATACGCAGTATTTT | CASSPYASGGSSTDTQYF
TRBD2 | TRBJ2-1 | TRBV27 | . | TGTGCCAGCAGCCATAGCGGGGACTACAATGAGCAGTTCTTC | CASSHSGDYNEQFF
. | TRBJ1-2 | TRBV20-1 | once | TGCAGTGCTAGTAGCGCCCACCAGGGTAACTATGGCTACACCTTC | CSASSAHQGNYGYTF
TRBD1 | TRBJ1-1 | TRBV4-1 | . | TGCGCCAGCAGTCAAGAGGACAGGAGACCTGAAGCTTTCTTT | CASSQEDRRPEAFF
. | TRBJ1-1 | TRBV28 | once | TGTGCCAGCAGTTTACACAGCACTAACACTGAAGCTTTCTTT | CASSLHSTNTEAFF
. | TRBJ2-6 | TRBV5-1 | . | TGCGCCAGCAGCTTGGATGGGGGGATCGCCGGGGCCAACGTCCTGACTTTC | CASSLDGGIAGANVLTF
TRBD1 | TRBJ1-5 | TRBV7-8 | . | TGTGCCAGCAGCTTCCTCCAGGGGGTTAATCAGCCCCAGCATTTT | CASSFLQGVNQPQHF
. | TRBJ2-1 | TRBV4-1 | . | TGCGCCAGCAGCCAAGATAGCAGGGCCCCGTACAATGAGCAGTTCTTC | CASSQDSRAPYNEQFF
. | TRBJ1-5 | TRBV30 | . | TGTGCCTGGAGCCATGGGGGCTTTAGCAATCAGCCCCAGCATTTT | CAWSHGGFSNQPQHF
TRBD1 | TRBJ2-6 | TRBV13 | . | TGTGCCAGCAGCTCCCCGGGACAGGGGGATTCTGGGGCCAACGTCCTGACTTTC | CASSSPGQGDSGANVLTF
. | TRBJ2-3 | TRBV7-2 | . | TGTGCCAGCAGCTTTGCACAGAACACAGATACGCAGTATTTT | CASSFAQNTDTQYF
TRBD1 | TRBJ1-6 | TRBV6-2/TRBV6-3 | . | TGTGCCAGCAGCGGGGACAGACTCCAGACCCTCTATAATTCACCCCTCCACTTT | CASSGDRLQTLYNSPLHF
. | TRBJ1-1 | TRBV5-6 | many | TGTGCCAGCAGCTTGGTTTTAGCGGAAGAAGCTTTCTTT | CASSLVLAEEAFF
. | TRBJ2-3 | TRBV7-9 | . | TGTGCCAGCAGCTCCGGGACTGGCGTCGGGACGCAGTATTTT | CASSSGTGVGTQYF
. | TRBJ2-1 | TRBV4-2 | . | TGTGCCAGCAGCCAAGAGATGAGCTACAATGAGCAGTTCTTC | CASSQEMSYNEQFF
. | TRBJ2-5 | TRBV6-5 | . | TGTGCCAGCAGTTTAGGAGGGAGAGAGACCCAGTACTTC | CASSLGGRETQYF
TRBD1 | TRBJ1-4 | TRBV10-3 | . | TGTGCCATCGGCAGGACAGGTTCTTTTGAAAAACTGTTTTTT | CAIGRTGSFEKLFF
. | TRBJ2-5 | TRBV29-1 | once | TGCAGCGTTGATGAGGGCAGCGAGACCCAGTACTTC | CSVDEGSETQYF
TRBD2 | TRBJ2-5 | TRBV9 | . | TGTGCCAGCAGCTCCGGGAGGGCCAGAGTAGAGACCCAGTACTTC | CASSSGRARVETQYF
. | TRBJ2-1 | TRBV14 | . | TGTGCCAGCATGAAAACTACCTACAATGAGCAGTTCTTC | CASMKTTYNEQFF
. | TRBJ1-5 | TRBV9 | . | TGTGCCAGCAGCGGACCAGGAGGAGGTAATAGCAATCAGCCCCAGCATTTT | CASSGPGGGNSNQPQHF
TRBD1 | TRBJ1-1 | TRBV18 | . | TGTGCCAGCTCGCCACCGTCAAGGGGGCAAACAGACACTGAAGCTTTCTTT | CASSPPSRGQTDTEAFF
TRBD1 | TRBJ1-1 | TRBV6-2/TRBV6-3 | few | TGTGCCAGCAGTAAAGTGAAGGGGGCGCACACTGAAGCTTTCTTT | CASSKVKGAHTEAFF
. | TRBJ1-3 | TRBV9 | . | TGTGCCAGCAGCGTAGCTTGGCAAGGAAACACCATATATTTT | CASSVAWQGNTIYF
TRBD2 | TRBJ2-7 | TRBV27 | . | TGTGCCAGCTGGGCCAGCGGGAGCTACGAGCAGTACTTC | CASWASGSYEQYF
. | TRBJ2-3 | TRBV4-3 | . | TGCGCCAGCAGCCAAGAGGCCTTCACAGATACGCAGTATTTT | CASSQEAFTDTQYF
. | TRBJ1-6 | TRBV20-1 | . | TGCAGTGCTAGGAGTTCACCCCTCCACTTT | CSARSSPLHF
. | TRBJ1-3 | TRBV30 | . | TGTGCCTGGAGTGTATCGTCTGGAAACACCATATATTTT | CAWSVSSGNTIYF
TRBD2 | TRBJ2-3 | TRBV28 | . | TGTGCCAGCAGTTTACCTACGCAGCGGGGGGGCGCGCAGTATTTT | CASSLPTQRGGAQYF
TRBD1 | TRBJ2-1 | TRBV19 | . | TGTGCCAGCGGACAGGGGGGAAGTGATGAGCAGTTCTTC | CASGQGGSDEQFF
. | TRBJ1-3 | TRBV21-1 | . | TGTGCCAGCAGCCCTCAGGGGACAACAAGAAACACCATATATTTT | CASSPQGTTRNTIYF
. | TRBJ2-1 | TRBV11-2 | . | TGTGCCAGCAGCTTAGTTACGGGGCAGTTCTTC | CASSLVTGQFF
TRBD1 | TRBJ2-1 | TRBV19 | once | TGTGCCAGTAGTATAGTATTCGGGACAGACTACGGTGAGCAGTTCTTC | CASSIVFGTDYGEQFF
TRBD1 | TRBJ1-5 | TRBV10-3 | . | TGTGCCATCAGTGAGTCGGGACAGGGGGCTGCGACCAATCAGCCCCAGCATTTT | CAISESGQGAATNQPQHF
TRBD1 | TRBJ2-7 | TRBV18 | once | TGTGCCAGCTCCTCCGGGACAGGGGATTACGAGCAGTACTTC | CASSSGTGDYEQYF
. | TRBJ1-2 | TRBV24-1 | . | TGTGCCACCAGTCATCAGGAACACTATGGCTACACCTTC | CATSHQEHYGYTF